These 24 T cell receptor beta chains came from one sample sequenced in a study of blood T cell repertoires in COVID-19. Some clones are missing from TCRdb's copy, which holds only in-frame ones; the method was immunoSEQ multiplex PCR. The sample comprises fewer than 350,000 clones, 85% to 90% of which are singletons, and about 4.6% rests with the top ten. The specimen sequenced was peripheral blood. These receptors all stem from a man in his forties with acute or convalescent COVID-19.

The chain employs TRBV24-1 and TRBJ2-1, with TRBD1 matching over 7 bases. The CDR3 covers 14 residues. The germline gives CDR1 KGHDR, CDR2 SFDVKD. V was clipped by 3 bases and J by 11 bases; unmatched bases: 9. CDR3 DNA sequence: TGTGCCACCAGTGATCAGGACAGGAAACGCCAGCAGTTCTTC. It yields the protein CATSDQDRKRQQFF.

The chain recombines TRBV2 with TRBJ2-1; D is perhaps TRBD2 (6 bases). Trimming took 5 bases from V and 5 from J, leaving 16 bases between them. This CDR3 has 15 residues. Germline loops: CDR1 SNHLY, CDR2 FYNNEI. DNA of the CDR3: TGTGCCAGCAGTCCTTGGCGGGGCGGGGACAATGAGCAGTTCTTC. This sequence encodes CASSPWRGGDNEQFF.

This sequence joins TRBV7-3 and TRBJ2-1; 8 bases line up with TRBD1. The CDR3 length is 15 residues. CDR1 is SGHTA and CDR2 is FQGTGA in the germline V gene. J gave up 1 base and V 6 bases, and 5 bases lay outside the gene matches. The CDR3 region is CASSRDRGSYNEQFF. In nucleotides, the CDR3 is TGTGCCAGCAGTCGAGACAGGGGTTCCTACAATGAGCAGTTCTTC.

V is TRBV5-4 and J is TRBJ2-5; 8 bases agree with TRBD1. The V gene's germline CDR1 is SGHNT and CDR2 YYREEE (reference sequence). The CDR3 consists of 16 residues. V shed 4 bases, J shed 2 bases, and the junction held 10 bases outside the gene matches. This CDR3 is CASSLLGQGGQETQYF. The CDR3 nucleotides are TGTGCCAGCAGCCTCCTCGGACAGGGAGGACAAGAGACCCAGTACTTC.

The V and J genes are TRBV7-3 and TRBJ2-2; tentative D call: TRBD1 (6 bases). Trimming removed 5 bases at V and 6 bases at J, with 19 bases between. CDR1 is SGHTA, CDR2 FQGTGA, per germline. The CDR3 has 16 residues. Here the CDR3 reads CASSIQGLGSSGELFF. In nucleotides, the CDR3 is TGTGCCAGCAGCATACAGGGCTTAGGTTCTTCCGGGGAGCTGTTTTTT.

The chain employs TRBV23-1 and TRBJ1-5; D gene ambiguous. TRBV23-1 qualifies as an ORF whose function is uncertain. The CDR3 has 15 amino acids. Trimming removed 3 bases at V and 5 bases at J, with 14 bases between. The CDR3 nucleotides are TGCGCCAGCAGTCACACCGGGAGCGGTTATCAGCCCCAGCATTTT. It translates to CASSHTGSGYQPQHF.

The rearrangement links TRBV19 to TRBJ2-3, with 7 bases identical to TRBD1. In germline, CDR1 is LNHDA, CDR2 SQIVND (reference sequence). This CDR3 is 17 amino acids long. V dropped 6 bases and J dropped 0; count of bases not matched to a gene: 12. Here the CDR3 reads CASSSLGQASSTDTQYF. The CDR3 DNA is TGTGCCAGTAGCTCCCTAGGACAGGCTTCTAGCACAGATACGCAGTATTTT.

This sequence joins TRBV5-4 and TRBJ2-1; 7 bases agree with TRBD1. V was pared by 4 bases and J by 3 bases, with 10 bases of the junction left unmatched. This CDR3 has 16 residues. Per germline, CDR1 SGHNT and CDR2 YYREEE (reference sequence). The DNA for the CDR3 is TGTGCCAGCAGCCCCGACAGGGCATCATTCTACAATGAGCAGTTCTTC. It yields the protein CASSPDRASFYNEQFF.

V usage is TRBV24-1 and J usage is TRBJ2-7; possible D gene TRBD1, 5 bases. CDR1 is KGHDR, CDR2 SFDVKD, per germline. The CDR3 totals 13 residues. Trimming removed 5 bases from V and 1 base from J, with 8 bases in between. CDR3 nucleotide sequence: TGTGCCACCAGTGGGGCAGGGTCCTACGAGCAGTACTTC. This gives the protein CATSGAGSYEQYF.

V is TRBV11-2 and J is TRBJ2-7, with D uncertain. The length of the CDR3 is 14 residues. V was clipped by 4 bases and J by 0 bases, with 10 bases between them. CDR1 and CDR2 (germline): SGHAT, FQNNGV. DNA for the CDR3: TGTGCCAGCAGCTACACACAGCCCTCCTACGAGCAGTACTTC. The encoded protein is CASSYTQPSYEQYF.

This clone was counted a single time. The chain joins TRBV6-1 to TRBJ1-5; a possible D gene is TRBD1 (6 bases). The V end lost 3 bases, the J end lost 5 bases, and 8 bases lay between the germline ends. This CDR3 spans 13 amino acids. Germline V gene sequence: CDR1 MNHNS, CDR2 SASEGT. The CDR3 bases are TGTGCCAGCAGTGATGACAGGTATCAGCCCCAGCATTTT. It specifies CASSDDRYQPQHF.

Here the CDR3 DNA reads TGTGCCAGCAGCCAAGTGGCAGGGGGGTACAGCACTGAAGCTTTCTTT. Its translation is CASSQVAGGYSTEAFF. This chain uses TRBV3-1 (or the pseudogene TRBV3-2) with TRBJ1-1; 7 positions agree with TRBD1. Germline V lookup: CDR1 LGHDT, CDR2 YNNKEL (reference sequence). After removal of 1 base from V and 4 bases from J, the junction contained 9 bases not matched to a gene. This CDR3 is 16 amino acids long.

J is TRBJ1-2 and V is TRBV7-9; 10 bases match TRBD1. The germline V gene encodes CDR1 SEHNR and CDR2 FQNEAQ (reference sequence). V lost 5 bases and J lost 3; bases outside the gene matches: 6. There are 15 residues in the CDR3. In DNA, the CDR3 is TGTGCCAGCAGCCCTCCGACAGGGGGCGACTATGGCTACACCTTC. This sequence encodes CASSPPTGGDYGYTF.

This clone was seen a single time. CDR3 residues: CASSPQALNTEAFF. The DNA for the CDR3 is TGCGCCAGCAGCCCCCAAGCTTTGAACACTGAAGCTTTCTTT. The chain combines TRBV5-1 with TRBJ1-1; unclear D gene. V was trimmed by 4 bases and J by 0 bases, leaving 10 bases between them. The CDR3 has 14 amino acids. CDR1 SGHRS and CDR2 YFSETQ come from the germline V gene. The full variable domain, with the rest looked up from reference TRBV5-1 and TRBJ1-1, is KAGVTQTPRYLIKTRGQQVTLSCSPISGHRSVSWYQQTPGQGLQFLFEYFSETQRNKGNFPGRFSGRQFSNSRSEMNVSTLELGDSALYLCASSPQALNTEAFFGQGTRLTVV.

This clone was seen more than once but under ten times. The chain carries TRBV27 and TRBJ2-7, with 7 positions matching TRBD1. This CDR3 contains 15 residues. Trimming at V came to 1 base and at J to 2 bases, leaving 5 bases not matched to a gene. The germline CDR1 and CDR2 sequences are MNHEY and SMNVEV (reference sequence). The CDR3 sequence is CASSLFGTATYEQYF. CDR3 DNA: TGTGCCAGCAGTTTATTCGGGACAGCTACCTACGAGCAGTACTTC.

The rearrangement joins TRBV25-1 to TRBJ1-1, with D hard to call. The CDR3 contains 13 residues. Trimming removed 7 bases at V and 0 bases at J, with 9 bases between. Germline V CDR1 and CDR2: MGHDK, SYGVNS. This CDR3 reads CASNGHVNTEAFF. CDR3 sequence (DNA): TGTGCCAGCAATGGCCATGTGAACACTGAAGCTTTCTTT.

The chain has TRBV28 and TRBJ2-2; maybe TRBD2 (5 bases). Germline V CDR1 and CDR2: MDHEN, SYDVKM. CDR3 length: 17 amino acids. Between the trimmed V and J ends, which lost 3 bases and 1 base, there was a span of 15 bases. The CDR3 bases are TGTGCCAGCAGTTTGGGTTGGAGGAGCGGGAACACCGGGGAGCTGTTTTTT. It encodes CASSLGWRSGNTGELFF.

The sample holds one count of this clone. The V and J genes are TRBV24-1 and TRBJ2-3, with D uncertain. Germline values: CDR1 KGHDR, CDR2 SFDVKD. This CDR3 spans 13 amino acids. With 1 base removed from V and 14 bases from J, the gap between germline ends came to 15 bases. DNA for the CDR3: TGTGCCACCAGTGATTTCAAGACATCTGTTCGGTATTTT. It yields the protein CATSDFKTSVRYF.

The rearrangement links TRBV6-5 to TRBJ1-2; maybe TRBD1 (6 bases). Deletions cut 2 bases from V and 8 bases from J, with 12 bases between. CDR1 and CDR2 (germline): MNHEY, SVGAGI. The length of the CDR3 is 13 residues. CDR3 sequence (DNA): TGTGCCAGCAGTTACAGTTGGGGGGGCGGCTACACCTTC. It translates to CASSYSWGGGYTF.

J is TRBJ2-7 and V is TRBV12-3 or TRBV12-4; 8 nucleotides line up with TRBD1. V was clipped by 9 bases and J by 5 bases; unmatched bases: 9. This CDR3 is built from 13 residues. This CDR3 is CASNQGAGDEQYF. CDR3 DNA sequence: TGTGCCAGTAACCAGGGGGCAGGGGACGAGCAGTACTTC.

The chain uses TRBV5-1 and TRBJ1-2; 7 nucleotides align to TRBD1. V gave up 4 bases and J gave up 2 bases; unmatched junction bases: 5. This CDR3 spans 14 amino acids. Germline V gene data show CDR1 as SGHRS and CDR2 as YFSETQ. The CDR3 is CASSGGQSNYGYTF. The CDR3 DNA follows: TGCGCCAGCAGCGGGGGACAGTCCAACTATGGCTACACCTTC.

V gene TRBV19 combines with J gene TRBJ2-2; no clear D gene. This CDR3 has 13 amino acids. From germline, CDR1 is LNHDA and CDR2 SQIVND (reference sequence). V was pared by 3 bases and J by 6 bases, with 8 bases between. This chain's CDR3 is CASSIPMAGELFF. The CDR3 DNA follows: TGTGCCAGTAGTATTCCTATGGCCGGGGAGCTGTTTTTT.

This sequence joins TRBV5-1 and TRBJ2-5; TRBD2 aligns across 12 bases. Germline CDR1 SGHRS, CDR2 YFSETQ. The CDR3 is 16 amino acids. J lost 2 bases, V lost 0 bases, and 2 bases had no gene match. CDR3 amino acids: CASSLGTSGGQETQYF. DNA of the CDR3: TGCGCCAGCAGCTTGGGTACTAGCGGGGGGCAAGAGACCCAGTACTTC.

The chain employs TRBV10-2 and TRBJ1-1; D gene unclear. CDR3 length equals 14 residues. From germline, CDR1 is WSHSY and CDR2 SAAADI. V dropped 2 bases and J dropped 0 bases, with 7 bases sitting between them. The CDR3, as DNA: TGCGCCAGCAGTGAGGAGGGCCTGAACACTGAAGCTTTCTTT. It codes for CASSEEGLNTEAFF.